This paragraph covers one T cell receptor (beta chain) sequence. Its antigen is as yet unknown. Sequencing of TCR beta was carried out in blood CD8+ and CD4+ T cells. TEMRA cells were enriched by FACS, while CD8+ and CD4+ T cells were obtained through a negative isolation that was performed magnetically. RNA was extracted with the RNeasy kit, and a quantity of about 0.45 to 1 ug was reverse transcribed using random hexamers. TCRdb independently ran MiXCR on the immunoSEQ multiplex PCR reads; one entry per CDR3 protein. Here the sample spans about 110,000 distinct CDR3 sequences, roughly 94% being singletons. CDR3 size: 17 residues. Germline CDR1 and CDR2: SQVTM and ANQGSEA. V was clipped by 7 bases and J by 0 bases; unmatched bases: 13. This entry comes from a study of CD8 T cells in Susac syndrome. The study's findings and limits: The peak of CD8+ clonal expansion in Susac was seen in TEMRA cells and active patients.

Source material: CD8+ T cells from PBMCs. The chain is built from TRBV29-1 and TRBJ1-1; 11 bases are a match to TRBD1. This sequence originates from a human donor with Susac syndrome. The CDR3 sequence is CSAAGTGGGPMNTEAFF. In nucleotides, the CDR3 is TGCAGCGCCGCCGGGACAGGGGGGGGGCCCATGAACACTGAAGCTTTCTTT.